This is a list of T cell receptor beta chains from one sample in a study of cytomegalovirus exposure and HLA in healthy donors. The repertoire was sequenced with immunoSEQ multiplex PCR; TCRdb's copy has only in-frame clones and lacks some. The sample gives about 120,000 clones, around 74% of which show up once; more than 1.5% is in the top ten. The material sequenced was PBMCs. The receptors derive from a woman aged 18 to 35 in good health and CMV-seronegative. The CDR3 runs from the conserved cysteine through the conserved F or W. D genes are given only for firm matches. Expanded clones are given a class, and other clones once, few, many or no size at all.

TRBJ1-2 TRBV5-1 few TRBD1 TGCGCCAGCAGCTTGGGGACAGGGGGTAACTATGGCTACACCTTC CASSLGTGGNYGYTF
TRBJ1-1 TRBV30 few - TGTGCCTGGGCGGGCCCCCTGGGAGCTTTCTTT CAWAGPLGAFF
TRBJ2-5 TRBV6-6 - TRBD2 TGTGCCAGCAGTACACCGCCGGGACTAGGAGAGACCCAGTACTTC CASSTPPGLGETQYF
TRBJ2-3 TRBV4-1 - - TGCGCCAGCAGCCAAACCCCGGACTCCGTGTCGCAGTATTTT CASSQTPDSVSQYF
TRBJ1-2 TRBV30 few - TGTGCCTGGAGGCAGAGGGGGGGTAAGGCTAACTATGGCTACACCTTC CAWRQRGGKANYGYTF
TRBJ1-2 TRBV9 once TRBD1 TGTGCCAGCAGCCCAGACAGGGGTTGGAGTGGCTACACCTTC CASSPDRGWSGYTF
TRBJ2-7 TRBV5-1 - TRBD2 TGCGCCAGCAGCTTGGCCGGGAGGGAATCCTACGAGCAGTACTTC CASSLAGRESYEQYF
TRBJ2-1 TRBV5-1 - TRBD2 TGCGCCAGCAGCCTAGGGACTAGCGGGGGGCACTCTAATTTTGGTGAGCAGTTCTTC CASSLGTSGGHSNFGEQFF
TRBJ1-3 TRBV7-6 - - TGTGCCAGCAGCCCAGACGGGGTCTCTGGAAACACCATATATTTT CASSPDGVSGNTIYF
TRBJ1-4 TRBV5-1 - - TGCGCCAGCAGCTTAGGAGGGGTCGCAACTAATGAAAAACTGTTTTTT CASSLGGVATNEKLFF
TRBJ2-3 TRBV5-1 few - TGCGCCAGCAGCTTTCGGACAGATACGCAGTATTTT CASSFRTDTQYF
TRBJ2-6 TRBV27 - - TGTGCCAGCAGTTTATCTCCAGGCAGACACTCTGGGGCCAACGTCCTGACTTTC CASSLSPGRHSGANVLTF
TRBJ2-3 TRBV1 - - TGCACCAGCAGGGCGGGGGGTTCTTTTCCTACTAGCACAGATACGCAGTATTTT CTSRAGGSFPTSTDTQYF
TRBJ1-5 TRBV7-8 - TRBD1 TGTGCCAGCAGCTTAGGAGGGACAGGGAATCAGCCCCAGCATTTT CASSLGGTGNQPQHF
TRBJ1-5 TRBV2 - - TGTGCCAGCAACGGTGCAGGGCGGCTAGATCAGCCCCAGCATTTT CASNGAGRLDQPQHF
TRBJ2-1 TRBV5-6 - - TGTGCCAGCAGCTTGGGAACAGGTACAATTGAGCAGTTCTTC CASSLGTGTIEQFF
TRBJ2-2 TRBV2 - TRBD2 TGTGCCAGCAGCCAACGGACTAGCGGGGGGGCCATCAGGGCCGGGGAGCTGTTTTTT CASSQRTSGGAIRAGELFF
TRBJ2-5 TRBV5-4 - TRBD2 TGTGCCAGCAGTCTAACTAGCGGGGCGCAAGAGACCCAGTACTTC CASSLTSGAQETQYF
TRBJ1-5 TRBV27 few TRBD1 TGTGCCAGCAATCCGCGAGGGGACAGGGATCAGCCCCAGCATTTT CASNPRGDRDQPQHF
TRBJ2-7 TRBV27 - TRBD1 TGTGCCAGCAGTTTAAAGGGACAGGGTGCCTACGAGCAGTACTTC CASSLKGQGAYEQYF
TRBJ2-5 TRBV25-1 - - TGTGCCAGCAGTGAATATAAGGCGGACCAAGAGACCCAGTACTTC CASSEYKADQETQYF
TRBJ2-7 TRBV6-6 - TRBD1 TGTGCCAGCAGCACCGGGACAGGGGGTGGCGAGCAGTACTTC CASSTGTGGGEQYF
TRBJ1-2 TRBV27 few - TGTGCCAGCACTTCCCTCGGGGGGAACTATGGCTACACCTTC CASTSLGGNYGYTF
TRBJ1-5 TRBV6-6 - TRBD1 TGTGCCAGCAGTTACAATACAGGGGTTCAGCCCCAGCATTTT CASSYNTGVQPQHF
TRBJ2-5 TRBV9 - TRBD2 TGTGCCAGCTCCGGCGGCGGGGGGCTCCAAGAGACCCAGTACTTC CASSGGGGLQETQYF
TRBJ1-6 TRBV6-1 - TRBD1 TGTGCCAGCAGTGAAGTACAGGGGATAAATTCACCCCTCCACTTT CASSEVQGINSPLHF
TRBJ1-4 TRBV28 - TRBD1 TGTGCCAGCGGACAGGGGCGCGAAAAACTGTTTTTT CASGQGREKLFF
TRBJ1-1 TRBV5-6 - - TGTGCCAGCAGCTTGGTGGGCAGGGCTTATAACACTGAAGCTTTCTTT CASSLVGRAYNTEAFF
TRBJ1-2 TRBV6-5 - - TGTGCCAGCAGTGACAGGACGACTAACTATGGCTACACCTTC CASSDRTTNYGYTF
TRBJ1-1 TRBV4-2 - - TGTGCCAGCAGCCAAGGGCCAGGTCTGTTGATCACTGAAGCTTTCTTT CASSQGPGLLITEAFF
TRBJ2-1 TRBV2 - TRBD2 TGTGCCAGCAGGGGACTAGCGGGAGATTACAATGAGCAGTTCTTC CASRGLAGDYNEQFF
TRBJ2-7 TRBV27 - TRBD1 TGTGCCAGCAGTTCCCTTGCGGGGACAGGGGGTTCCTACGAGCAGTACTTC CASSSLAGTGGSYEQYF
TRBJ2-7 TRBV4-1 - TRBD2 TGCGCCAGCAGCCGACTAGCGGGGGTAGGATCCTACGAGCAGTACTTC CASSRLAGVGSYEQYF
TRBJ1-1 TRBV15 - - TGTGCCACCAGCAGAGATTTACGGTCTTTTATGAACACTGAAGCTTTCTTT CATSRDLRSFMNTEAFF
TRBJ2-3 TRBV7-9 - TRBD2 TGTGCCAGCAGCTTAGGGCCCGGACTAGCCGCAGATACGCAGTATTTT CASSLGPGLAADTQYF
TRBJ2-7 TRBV5-1 - TRBD2 TGCGCCAGCAGCTTGGTTTCTAGCGGGGGAGCCTACGAGCAGTACTTC CASSLVSSGGAYEQYF
TRBJ2-1 TRBV2 - TRBD2 TGTGCCAGCAGTCTAAGCGGGGGGGCCTTAAATGAGCAGTTCTTC CASSLSGGALNEQFF
TRBJ2-7 TRBV5-1 once TRBD1 TGCGCCAGCAGTCCGAACACCGGGACAGGGGGCCAGCAGTACTTC CASSPNTGTGGQQYF
TRBJ2-5 TRBV5-4 - TRBD2 TGTGCCAGCAGCCCGGGACTAGGGGGGACCCAAGAGACCCAGTACTTC CASSPGLGGTQETQYF
TRBJ2-7 TRBV4-1 - TRBD1 TGCGCCAGCAGCCAACCGGGACAGGGGAAAGACTACGAGCAGTACTTC CASSQPGQGKDYEQYF
TRBJ2-7 TRBV10-3 few TRBD2 TGTGCCATCAACACTAGCGGGGGGCCACGGGAGCAGTACTTC CAINTSGGPREQYF
TRBJ1-1 TRBV28 - - TGTGCCAGCGGCTACACTGAAGCTTTCTTT CASGYTEAFF
TRBJ1-1 TRBV5-6 few - TGTGCCAGCAGCTCCCTGGGAGGCAGGCGAGAAGCTTTCTTT CASSSLGGRREAFF
TRBJ1-1 TRBV27 - TRBD1 TGTGCCAGCAGTTCCGCCGGGACAGGGCCGAAAGCTTTCTTT CASSSAGTGPKAFF
TRBJ1-1 TRBV19 - - TGTGCCAGTAGCCCCGGGGGGGGAGTAGCTTTCTTT CASSPGGGVAFF
TRBJ1-2 TRBV5-4 - TRBD1 TGTGCCAGCAGCTTTCCGGGACAGGGGCGAAAACCTTATGGCTACACCTTC CASSFPGQGRKPYGYTF
TRBJ1-2 TRBV5-1 - - TGCGCCAGCAGCCCCAGGGATCCCTATGGCTACACCTTC CASSPRDPYGYTF
TRBJ1-6 TRBV2 - TRBD1 TGTGCCAGCAGCCTTGGACAGGATAATTCACCCCTCCACTTT CASSLGQDNSPLHF
TRBJ1-1 TRBV29-1 few - TGCAGCGTTGTTTCCTCGGGGACTGAAGCTTTCTTT CSVVSSGTEAFF
TRBJ2-2 TRBV5-4 - - TGTGCCAGCAGCTTGCGCCGGGAGACCGGCGGGGAGCTGTTTTTT CASSLRRETGGELFF
TRBJ1-4 TRBV25-1 - - TGTGCCAGCTCACTTTGGGAAAAACTGTTTTTT CASSLWEKLFF
TRBJ1-1 TRBV5-4 - - TGTGCCAGCAGCGACAGCGCCATGAACACTGAAGCTTTCTTT CASSDSAMNTEAFF
TRBJ1-1 TRBV6-1 - - TGTGCCAGCAGACGCCATGAACAAACCCCTGAAGCTTTCTTT CASRRHEQTPEAFF
TRBJ1-2 TRBV6-1 - TRBD1 TGTGCCAGCAGTGAAGGCCCGGGACAGGGGACGTATGGCTACACCTTC CASSEGPGQGTYGYTF
TRBJ2-1 TRBV18 - - TGTGCCAGCTCACCAAACAGGGAGCAGTTCTTC CASSPNREQFF
TRBJ2-7 TRBV10-3 few - TGTGCCATCAGTGAGTTAGAAACCTACGAGCAGTACTTC CAISELETYEQYF
TRBJ2-1 TRBV2 - TRBD2 TGTGCCTCACAAGGGCGGGGGGGTCGGTTCTTC CASQGRGGRFF